This record concerns one T cell receptor (beta chain) sequence. The sample belongs to a study of blood T cell repertoires in COVID-19. Across the whole study: Acute-phase and convalescent COVID-19 samples originated in the United States, Italy and Spain.

Looked up from germline, CDR1 is SGHTA and CDR2 is FQGNSA. The CDR3 length is 15 residues. V shed 0 bases, J shed 7 bases, and the junction held 3 bases outside the gene matches. Original processing methods: For nucleated cells, counts were estimated from reference gene primer amplification. Sequencing used immunoSEQ multiplex PCR; TCRdb keeps in-frame clones, though not all of them. Clone size and V and J calls were adopted from that table, with D and trimming inferred from the DNA. Here the sample spans approximately 180,000 clones, 75% to 85% being singletons. Enrolment of Seattle patients took place during active infection, and they were followed longitudinally.

The sequencing sample was made of peripheral blood. The sequence derives from a woman older than 75 with COVID-19, enrolled during active disease. V usage is TRBV7-2 and J usage is TRBJ1-5; 10 positions agree with TRBD1. The CDR3 here is CASSLAGQGFQPQHF. The CDR3 bases are TGTGCCAGCAGCTTAGCGGGACAGGGGTTCCAGCCCCAGCATTTT.